The sequence of this T cell receptor (beta chain) was determined in a study of T cell clones after liver transplantation. Overall study: Apart from three HCV-positive recipients, transplants were for non-autoimmune, non-viral reasons. Samples came pre-transplant, pre-randomization before withdrawal, and post-randomization after withdrawal ended.

The length of the CDR3 is 14 residues. V gave up 3 bases and J gave up 7 bases, with 13 bases separating them. Germline V gives CDR1 MDHEN, CDR2 SYDVKM. TCRdb keeps only in-frame clones here, not all; method: immunoSEQ multiplex PCR. The sample lists tens of thousands of clones; over 60% were seen once. This sample comprised CD4+ T cells from blood, obtained at the 22-month timepoint. The chain has TRBV28 and TRBJ2-1; D perhaps matches TRBD1 (5 bases). This sequence originates from a human patient who received a liver transplant. A share of the T cells may be of graft donor origin. In DNA form, the CDR3 reads TGTGCCAGCAGTTTTTGGCAGGGTAGAAATGAGCAGTTCTTC. The encoded protein is CASSFWQGRNEQFF.